Listed below are T cell receptor beta chains from one sample, sequenced in a study of shared clonotypes between healthy human individuals. The repertoire was sequenced with immunoSEQ multiplex PCR; TCRdb's copy has only in-frame clones and lacks some. The sample lists about 710,000 clones, 72% occurring once. The material sequenced was memory CD4+ T cells sorted from blood. The receptors shown here come from a woman in her twenties or thirties in good health. Each CDR3 is given with its conserved first and last residue. D genes are given only for firm matches. The size entry is marked missing in some rows and otherwise reads once, few, many or a size class.

D gene: NA; clone size: NA; J gene: TRBJ2-1; V gene: TRBV18; CDR3 DNA: TGTGCCAGCTCACGAGCCGGGATTTACAATGAGCAGTTCTTC; CDR3 protein: CASSRAGIYNEQFF
D gene: NA; clone size: NA; J gene: TRBJ1-2; V gene: TRBV10-1; CDR3 DNA: TGCGCCAGCAGTGATGTGGGGGGAACCTATGGCTACACCTTC; CDR3 protein: CASSDVGGTYGYTF
D gene: NA; clone size: once; J gene: TRBJ1-3; V gene: TRBV13; CDR3 DNA: TGTGCCAGCAGCCGAAGCTCTGGAAACACCATATATTTT; CDR3 protein: CASSRSSGNTIYF
D gene: TRBD1; clone size: NA; J gene: TRBJ2-1; V gene: TRBV9; CDR3 DNA: TGTGCCAGCAGCGTAGCGGTGACAGGGGGGGTCTATGAGCAGTTCTTC; CDR3 protein: CASSVAVTGGVYEQFF
D gene: TRBD1; clone size: NA; J gene: TRBJ2-5; V gene: TRBV7-3; CDR3 DNA: TGTGCCAGCAGCGGGACAGCCCAAGAGACCCAGTACTTC; CDR3 protein: CASSGTAQETQYF
D gene: NA; clone size: NA; J gene: TRBJ2-7; V gene: TRBV11-2; CDR3 DNA: TGTGCCAGCAGGAAAGGCGCCTACGAGCAGTACTTC; CDR3 protein: CASRKGAYEQYF
D gene: NA; clone size: NA; J gene: TRBJ2-5; V gene: TRBV28; CDR3 DNA: TGTGCCAGCAGTCTGAACCCTAGTGGGTACCAAGAGACCCAGTACTTC; CDR3 protein: CASSLNPSGYQETQYF
D gene: TRBD1; clone size: few; J gene: TRBJ2-6; V gene: TRBV28; CDR3 DNA: TGTGCCAGCAGTTATGGACAGGCCGGTGGGGCCAACGTCCTGACTTTC; CDR3 protein: CASSYGQAGGANVLTF
D gene: NA; clone size: NA; J gene: TRBJ1-2; V gene: TRBV7-8; CDR3 DNA: TGTGCCAGCAGCTTTGAGTCCAGCATACTTAGCTATGGCTACACCTTC; CDR3 protein: CASSFESSILSYGYTF
D gene: NA; clone size: NA; J gene: TRBJ2-2; V gene: TRBV29-1; CDR3 DNA: TGCAGCGTTGAATTTTGGGGATCGGACGGGGAGCTGTTTTTT; CDR3 protein: CSVEFWGSDGELFF
D gene: TRBD1; clone size: once; J gene: TRBJ1-2; V gene: TRBV6-5; CDR3 DNA: TGTGCCAGCAGTACAGGGGACAATTCCTATGGCTACACCTTC; CDR3 protein: CASSTGDNSYGYTF
D gene: TRBD1; clone size: few; J gene: TRBJ1-5; V gene: TRBV19; CDR3 DNA: TGTGCCAGTAGCAGGGGGGGAGGCAATCAGCCCCAGCATTTT; CDR3 protein: CASSRGGGNQPQHF
D gene: TRBD2; clone size: NA; J gene: TRBJ2-1; V gene: TRBV28; CDR3 DNA: TGTGCCAGCAGTCCTCAGAGGGCGGGGGGTATCCATGAGCAGTTCTTC; CDR3 protein: CASSPQRAGGIHEQFF
D gene: NA; clone size: NA; J gene: TRBJ2-7; V gene: TRBV6-5; CDR3 DNA: TGTGCCAGCAGTTACTCTCGCGGACCTTCCTACGAGCAGTACTTC; CDR3 protein: CASSYSRGPSYEQYF
D gene: TRBD2; clone size: once; J gene: TRBJ2-7; V gene: TRBV27; CDR3 DNA: TGTGCCAGCAGCCACGGGACTACAAGCTACGAGCAGTACTTC; CDR3 protein: CASSHGTTSYEQYF
D gene: NA; clone size: NA; J gene: TRBJ1-3; V gene: TRBV7-2; CDR3 DNA: TGTGCCAGCAGCCCCTTGGGGTCTGGAAACACCATATATTTT; CDR3 protein: CASSPLGSGNTIYF
D gene: NA; clone size: NA; J gene: TRBJ2-3; V gene: TRBV7-8; CDR3 DNA: TGTGCCAGCAGCTTAGCCTCCCCCGGGGATACGCAGTATTTT; CDR3 protein: CASSLASPGDTQYF
D gene: NA; clone size: NA; J gene: TRBJ1-1; V gene: TRBV7-2; CDR3 DNA: TGTGCCAGCAGCTTCGGACAACCCGGGAACACTGAAGCTTTCTTT; CDR3 protein: CASSFGQPGNTEAFF